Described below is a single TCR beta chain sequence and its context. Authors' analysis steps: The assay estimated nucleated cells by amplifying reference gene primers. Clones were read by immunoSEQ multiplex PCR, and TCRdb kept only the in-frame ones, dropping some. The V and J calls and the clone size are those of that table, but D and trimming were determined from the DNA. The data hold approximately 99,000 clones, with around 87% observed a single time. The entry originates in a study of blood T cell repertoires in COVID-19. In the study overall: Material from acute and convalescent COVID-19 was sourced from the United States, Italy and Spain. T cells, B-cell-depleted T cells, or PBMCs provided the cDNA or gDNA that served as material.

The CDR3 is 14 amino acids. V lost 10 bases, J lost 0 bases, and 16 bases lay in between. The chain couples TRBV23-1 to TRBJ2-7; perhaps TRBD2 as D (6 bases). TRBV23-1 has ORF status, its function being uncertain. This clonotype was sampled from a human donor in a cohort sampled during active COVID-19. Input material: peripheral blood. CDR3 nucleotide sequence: TGCGCCAACCGGGCGGGATACCCCTCCTACGAGCAGTACTTC. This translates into CANRAGYPSYEQYF.